This TCR beta chain originates from a study of T cells after yellow fever vaccination. The CDR3 loop spans 13 amino acids. V was clipped by 1 base and J by 5 bases; unmatched bases: 1. CDR1 is LNHNV, CDR2 YYDKDF, per germline (reference sequence). With regard to this clonotype: Its antigen is currently unknown.

From the 5' RACE reads, TCRdb called clonotypes with MiXCR, one entry per CDR3 protein. The sample carries approximately 550,000 distinct CDR3 sequences, over 15% recorded once. Study-wide results and caveats: It was a weaker secondary response, yet one that peaked faster, at day 5 versus 15.

Sample: PBMCs, taken 15 days after the yellow fever booster vaccination. This TCR came from a man younger than 40 who received the YFV17D yellow fever vaccine. The chain recombines TRBV15 with TRBJ2-5, with 7 bases that match TRBD1. DNA of the CDR3: TGTGCCACCAGCAGAGTACAGGGGGAGACCCAGTACTTC. Its translation: CATSRVQGETQYF.